The rows below give T cell receptor beta chains drawn from one sample of a study of T cell responses to AZD1222 COVID-19 vaccine. Here immunoSEQ multiplex PCR was the method, and the copy in TCRdb shows in-frame clones only, minus some. The sample consists of some 120,000 clones, more than 70% of them appearing once. This specimen was peripheral blood, taken on day 0 of AZD1222 vaccination. These receptor sequences come from an adult in good health. CDR3s include the opening cysteine and the closing phenylalanine or tryptophan. Fields, in order: CDR3 length, clone size, D gene, V gene, J gene, CDR3 DNA, CDR3 protein. A D gene is named only where the DNA matches it firmly. For some rows the clone size is stated as once, few or many, or as a class when expanded; others skip it.

CDR3 length: 14
clone size: -
D gene: -
V gene: TRBV7-2
J gene: TRBJ1-5
CDR3 DNA: TGTGCCAGCAGCCAAGGCCTTACTGATCAGCCCCAGCATTTT
CDR3 protein: CASSQGLTDQPQHF

CDR3 length: 15
clone size: -
D gene: -
V gene: TRBV27
J gene: TRBJ2-7
CDR3 DNA: TGTGCCAGCAGTTTTGAGAGGGGTTCCCCCTACGAGCAGTACTTC
CDR3 protein: CASSFERGSPYEQYF

CDR3 length: 14
clone size: -
D gene: -
V gene: TRBV28
J gene: TRBJ2-2
CDR3 DNA: TGTGCCAGCTTACCCGGACGGAACACCGGGGAGCTGTTTTTT
CDR3 protein: CASLPGRNTGELFF

CDR3 length: 16
clone size: -
D gene: -
V gene: TRBV6-1
J gene: TRBJ2-1
CDR3 DNA: TGTGCCAGCAGTGATGCAAGCTCGGGGGGCGGGTATGAGCAGTTCTTC
CDR3 protein: CASSDASSGGGYEQFF

CDR3 length: 16
clone size: -
D gene: TRBD1
V gene: TRBV19
J gene: TRBJ2-2
CDR3 DNA: TGTGCCAGTAGTATAGGAGGGACAGGGAACACCGGGGAGCTGTTTTTT
CDR3 protein: CASSIGGTGNTGELFF

CDR3 length: 14
clone size: -
D gene: -
V gene: TRBV10-1
J gene: TRBJ2-1
CDR3 DNA: TGCGCCAGCAGTGCAGGGGCCGGACTCAATGAGCAGTTCTTC
CDR3 protein: CASSAGAGLNEQFF

CDR3 length: 16
clone size: -
D gene: TRBD1
V gene: TRBV7-9
J gene: TRBJ2-5
CDR3 DNA: TGTGCCAGCAGCCATCCCACAGGGGCGATCCAAGAGACCCAGTACTTC
CDR3 protein: CASSHPTGAIQETQYF

CDR3 length: 13
clone size: -
D gene: -
V gene: TRBV4-2
J gene: TRBJ2-7
CDR3 DNA: TGTGCCAGCAGCCAAGAAAGTGGGTACGAGCAGTACTTC
CDR3 protein: CASSQESGYEQYF

CDR3 length: 16
clone size: -
D gene: TRBD1
V gene: TRBV7-2
J gene: TRBJ2-7
CDR3 DNA: TGTGCCAGCAGCTTAGTCAGACAGGGTATAATCTACGAGCAGTACTTC
CDR3 protein: CASSLVRQGIIYEQYF

CDR3 length: 15
clone size: -
D gene: -
V gene: TRBV21-1
J gene: TRBJ2-1
CDR3 DNA: TGTGCCAATCGGTTTCCGCCAGGGAGGGGCAATGAGCAGTTCTTC
CDR3 protein: CANRFPPGRGNEQFF

CDR3 length: 13
clone size: -
D gene: TRBD2
V gene: TRBV10-3
J gene: TRBJ2-3
CDR3 DNA: TGTGCCATCAGTAGCGGGGGGGCAGATACGCAGTATTTT
CDR3 protein: CAISSGGADTQYF

CDR3 length: 19
clone size: few
D gene: -
V gene: TRBV2
J gene: TRBJ1-1
CDR3 DNA: TGTGCCAGCAGTAAAAGGTTAGGTAACACGAGACCGGGGGACACTGAAGCTTTCTTT
CDR3 protein: CASSKRLGNTRPGDTEAFF

CDR3 length: 15
clone size: -
D gene: TRBD1
V gene: TRBV4-2
J gene: TRBJ1-6
CDR3 DNA: TGTGCCAGCAGCTCGCACAGGGGTGGTAATTCACCCCTCCACTTT
CDR3 protein: CASSSHRGGNSPLHF

CDR3 length: 15
clone size: -
D gene: -
V gene: TRBV6-2/TRBV6-3
J gene: TRBJ1-1
CDR3 DNA: TGTGCCAGCAGTCCCGTAGGGGCGGGGTACACTGAAGCTTTCTTT
CDR3 protein: CASSPVGAGYTEAFF

CDR3 length: 13
clone size: -
D gene: -
V gene: TRBV29-1
J gene: TRBJ1-1
CDR3 DNA: TGCAGCGTTGATCAAGGCAGAAACACTGAAGCTTTCTTT
CDR3 protein: CSVDQGRNTEAFF

CDR3 length: 14
clone size: -
D gene: TRBD1
V gene: TRBV10-2
J gene: TRBJ1-2
CDR3 DNA: TGCGCCAGCAGTGAGGGCAGGGGGTTCGGCGGCTACACCTTC
CDR3 protein: CASSEGRGFGGYTF

CDR3 length: 14
clone size: -
D gene: TRBD1
V gene: TRBV28
J gene: TRBJ2-7
CDR3 DNA: TGTGCCAGCAGTTTAAGGACAGGGTCCTACGAGCAGTACTTC
CDR3 protein: CASSLRTGSYEQYF

CDR3 length: 13
clone size: -
D gene: -
V gene: TRBV15
J gene: TRBJ1-4
CDR3 DNA: TGTGCCACCAGCACCTTTCTATATGAAAAACTGTTTTTT
CDR3 protein: CATSTFLYEKLFF

CDR3 length: 16
clone size: -
D gene: TRBD1
V gene: TRBV7-9
J gene: TRBJ1-4
CDR3 DNA: TGTGCCAGCAGCTTACCCAGGGGGCTGGAGAATGAAAAACTGTTTTTT
CDR3 protein: CASSLPRGLENEKLFF

CDR3 length: 15
clone size: -
D gene: -
V gene: TRBV15
J gene: TRBJ2-1
CDR3 DNA: TGTGCCACCAGCAGAGATATGGGGGGCTACAATGAGCAGTTCTTC
CDR3 protein: CATSRDMGGYNEQFF